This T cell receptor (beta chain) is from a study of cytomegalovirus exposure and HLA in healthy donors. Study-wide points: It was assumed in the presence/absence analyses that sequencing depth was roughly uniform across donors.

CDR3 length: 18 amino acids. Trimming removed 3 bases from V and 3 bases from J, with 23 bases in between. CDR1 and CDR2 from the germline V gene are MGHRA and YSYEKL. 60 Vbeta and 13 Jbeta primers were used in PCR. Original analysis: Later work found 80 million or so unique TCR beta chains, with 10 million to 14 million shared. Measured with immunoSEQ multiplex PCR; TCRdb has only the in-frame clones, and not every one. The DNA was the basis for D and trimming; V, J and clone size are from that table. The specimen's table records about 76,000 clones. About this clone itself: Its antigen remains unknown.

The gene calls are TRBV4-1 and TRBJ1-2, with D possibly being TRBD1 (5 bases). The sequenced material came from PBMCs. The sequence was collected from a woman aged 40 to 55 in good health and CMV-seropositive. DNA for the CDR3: TGCGCCAGCAGCCATCTATTTCTCAGCAGGGAGGACGACTATGGCTACACCTTC. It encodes CASSHLFLSREDDYGYTF.